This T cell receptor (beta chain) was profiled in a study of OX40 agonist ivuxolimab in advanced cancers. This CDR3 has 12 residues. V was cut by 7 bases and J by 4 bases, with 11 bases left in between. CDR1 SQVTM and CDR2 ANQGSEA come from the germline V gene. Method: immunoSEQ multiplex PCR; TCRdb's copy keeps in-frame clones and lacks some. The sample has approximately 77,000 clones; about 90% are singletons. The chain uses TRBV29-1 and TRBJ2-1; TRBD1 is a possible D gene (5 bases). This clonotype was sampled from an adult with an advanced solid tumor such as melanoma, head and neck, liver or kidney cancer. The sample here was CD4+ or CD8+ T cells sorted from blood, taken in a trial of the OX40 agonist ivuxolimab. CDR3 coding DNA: TGCAGCGGTGGACATATTTACAATGAGCAGTTCTTC. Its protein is CSGGHIYNEQFF.